This is a list of T cell receptor beta chains from one sample in a study of T-cell reconstitution after alpha-beta-depleted transplantation in children. TCRdb independently ran MiXCR on the PCR reads; one entry per CDR3 protein. Of approximately 290,000 distinct CDR3 sequences in the sample, 11% were seen once. Sequenced here: peripheral blood, sampled 180 days after TCRalphabeta/CD19-depleted stem cell transplant. Receptor source: a male patient aged 2-9 years who had a stem cell transplant for chronic granulomatous disease, so the T cells may come from the graft donor. Each CDR3 is given with its conserved first and last residue. The D gene is left open where the match is weak. Rows give clone size only sometimes, using once, few, many, or a class for an expanded clone.

D gene	CDR3 length	clone size	J gene	V gene	CDR3 DNA	CDR3 protein
.	13	many	TRBJ2-7	TRBV7-3	TGTGCCAGCAGCTTGGTCCCGACGGGGGAGCAGTACTTC	CASSLVPTGEQYF
TRBD1	18	many	TRBJ1-2	TRBV18	TGTGCCAGCTCACCCTTACGAGGACAGGGGTACGAACGCTATGGCTACACCTTC	CASSPLRGQGYERYGYTF
.	14	many	TRBJ1-6	TRBV5-6	TGTGCCAGCAGCTTCCGGGAAGGAAATTCACCCCTCCACTTT	CASSFREGNSPLHF
TRBD2	18	many	TRBJ2-1	TRBV5-1	TGCGCCAGCAGCTTGTGGCTGGGGGGACTAGAGGGGTACAATGAGCAGTTCTTC	CASSLWLGGLEGYNEQFF
.	15	many	TRBJ1-2	TRBV5-1	TGCGCCAGCAGCTTGGATCCAGCGATCAACTATGGCTACACCTTC	CASSLDPAINYGYTF
TRBD1	14	many	TRBJ2-5	TRBV12-3/TRBV12-4	TGTGCCAGCAGAGGGACAGGGGCCAAAGAGACCCAGTACTTC	CASRGTGAKETQYF
TRBD2	16	many	TRBJ2-3	TRBV27	TGTGCCAGCAGTTTCGCCACTAGCGGGATTTACAATACGCAGTATTTT	CASSFATSGIYNTQYF
TRBD2	15	many	TRBJ2-7	TRBV3-1	TGTGCCAGCAGCCTAAGTGGCGGGAGGGCCTACGAGCAGTACTTC	CASSLSGGRAYEQYF
.	16	many	TRBJ2-3	TRBV4-3	TGCGCCAGCAGCCAAGAGGAGGGGGCAGGAACAGATACGCAGTATTTT	CASSQEEGAGTDTQYF
.	15	many	TRBJ1-1	TRBV6-2/TRBV6-3	TGTGCCAGCAGTTACGCCGACGGTGGGTCCACTGAAGCTTTCTTT	CASSYADGGSTEAFF
TRBD1	16	many	TRBJ1-2	TRBV13	TGTGCCAGCAGCTTAGGGGCAGGGGGGGACCTCTATGGCTACACCTTC	CASSLGAGGDLYGYTF
.	14	few	TRBJ2-7	TRBV7-8	TGTGCCAGCAGCTCCCAAACCGGTATCTACGAGCAGTACTTC	CASSSQTGIYEQYF
.	16	few	TRBJ2-2	TRBV4-3	TGCGCCAGCAGCCAAGAGAGGGGGTGGAACACCGGGGAGCTGTTTTTT	CASSQERGWNTGELFF
.	15	many	TRBJ1-6	TRBV12-3/TRBV12-4	TGTGCCAGCAGTTTAACGAGACAGTCCAATTCACCCCTCCACTTT	CASSLTRQSNSPLHF
TRBD1	14	many	TRBJ1-2	TRBV5-1	TGCGCCAGCAGCTTCTGGACAGGGGATAATGGCTACACCTTC	CASSFWTGDNGYTF
TRBD1	16	many	TRBJ2-1	TRBV12-3/TRBV12-4	TGTGCCAGCAGGCCCCGGACAGGGGGCTACTACAATGAGCAGTTCTTC	CASRPRTGGYYNEQFF
TRBD2	19	many	TRBJ2-5	TRBV30	TGTGCCTGGAGTAGGACTAGCGGGAGAGGGGGAGGGAGGCAAGAGACCCAGTACTTC	CAWSRTSGRGGGRQETQYF
.	11	many	TRBJ2-7	TRBV7-6	TGTGCCAGCAGCTTATCTAACGAGCAGTACTTC	CASSLSNEQYF
.	11	many	TRBJ2-7	TRBV7-9	TGTGCCAGCAGCGTTAATTACGAGCAGTACTTC	CASSVNYEQYF
.	14	few	TRBJ2-7	TRBV18	TGTGCCAGCTCACCACCGCGACCCTCGGGGGAGCAGTACTTC	CASSPPRPSGEQYF
.	14	many	TRBJ2-1	TRBV29-1	TGCAGCGTGTACCGGGTGGGCCTTGGGAATGAGCAGTTCTTC	CSVYRVGLGNEQFF
.	15	many	TRBJ1-1	TRBV7-6	TGTGCCAGCAGCTCAACACTCAGCGGCGCCACTGAAGCTTTCTTT	CASSSTLSGATEAFF
.	17	.	TRBJ2-7	TRBV4-3	TGCGCCAGCAGCCAAGTCCACCGGGTCATCTACTCCTACGAGCAGTACTTC	CASSQVHRVIYSYEQYF
.	14	many	TRBJ2-5	TRBV4-1	TGCGCCAGCAGCCAAGTAAGCTACCAAGAGACCCAGTACTTC	CASSQVSYQETQYF
TRBD2	16	many	TRBJ2-1	TRBV5-1	TGCGCCAGCAGCTTGTCTGAGCGGGGCCCCTACAATGAGCAGTTCTTC	CASSLSERGPYNEQFF
.	15	many	TRBJ2-5	TRBV12-3/TRBV12-4	TGTGCCAGCAGGATTGACGGGGGCCGTCCAGAGACCCAGTACTTC	CASRIDGGRPETQYF
.	16	once	TRBJ2-3	TRBV5-4	TGTGCCAGCAGCTTGGTACCAGGGGCGCGGACAGATACGCAGTATTTT	CASSLVPGARTDTQYF
.	14	many	TRBJ1-5	TRBV18	TGTGCCAGCTCACAGGGCCAGGGAGCACAGCCCCAGCATTTT	CASSQGQGAQPQHF